This is a list of T cell receptor beta chains from one sample in a study of T cells in Graves' hyperthyroidism and ophthalmopathy. TCRdb processed the multiplex PCR reads anew with MiXCR; each CDR3 protein has one entry. The table lists a few hundred thousand distinct CDR3 sequences, roughly 14% of them singletons. Input material: blood. Receptors originate from a woman in her late teens or twenties with Graves' hyperthyroidism that later progressed to Graves' ophthalmopathy. CDR3s include the opening cysteine and the closing phenylalanine or tryptophan. The D gene is left open where the match is weak. Clone size is shown for a subset of rows, as once, few, many or a class of expanded clone.

-	TRBJ2-2	-	TRBV3-1	TGTGCCAGCAGCCAATCCCGGTCCCACGGCACCGGGCAGCTGTTTTTT	CASSQSRSHGTGQLFF
-	TRBJ2-1	many	TRBV28	TGTGCCAGCAGTCCCAAGGGACACCCTGGGTACAATGAGCAGTTCTTC	CASSPKGHPGYNEQFF
TRBD2	TRBJ2-1	few	TRBV7-3	TGTGCCAGCGGCACCGGGACTAGCAGCAATGAGCAGTTCTTC	CASGTGTSSNEQFF
-	TRBJ1-2	many	TRBV28	TGTGCCAGCCGCCCGAAACTTAGTGGCTACACCTTC	CASRPKLSGYTF
-	TRBJ2-7	many	TRBV4-3	TGCGCCAGCAGCCAAGAGGCAGGCCAGGGGCTCGAGCAGTACTTC	CASSQEAGQGLEQYF
-	TRBJ1-1	many	TRBV10-3	TGTGCCATCAGCCATGGACCTGGGGACGGCGGTGAAGCTTTCTTT	CAISHGPGDGGEAFF
TRBD2	TRBJ2-1	few	TRBV5-1	TGCGCCAGCAGCTCCCCGACTAGCGGGACCCCCTACAATGAGCAGTTCTTC	CASSSPTSGTPYNEQFF
-	TRBJ2-7	-	TRBV28	TGTGCCAGCACCCTCCAGTCCAACCGACGGTCAGGCCTCTCCTACGAGCAGTACTTC	CASTLQSNRRSGLSYEQYF
TRBD2	TRBJ2-3	many	TRBV5-1	TGCGCCAGCAGGTCAACTAGCGGGAGTAGGCATACGCAGTATTTT	CASRSTSGSRHTQYF
TRBD1	TRBJ1-2	few	TRBV7-9	TGTGCCAGCAGCCCCCGGGACAGAGAGAACTATGGCTACACCTTC	CASSPRDRENYGYTF
-	TRBJ1-2	many	TRBV20-1	TGCAGTGCTAGAGACAGGGTTTATGGCTACACCTTC	CSARDRVYGYTF
-	TRBJ2-5	many	TRBV12-3/TRBV12-4	TGTGCCAGCGCAGGGGTGAGAGAGACCCAGTACTTC	CASAGVRETQYF
TRBD2	TRBJ2-1	few	TRBV20-1	TGCAGTGCTAGAGAGGTAGGGGTGTTACTAGCGGGAAACAATGAGCAGTTCTTC	CSAREVGVLLAGNNEQFF
TRBD2	TRBJ2-7	once	TRBV28	TGTGCCAGCAGCGGACTAGCGGGTGCAACCTACGAGCAGTACTTC	CASSGLAGATYEQYF
TRBD2	TRBJ2-7	many	TRBV20-1	TGCAGTGCTTTAGACCAAAGCGGGGTTTACGAGCAGTACTTC	CSALDQSGVYEQYF
-	TRBJ2-7	many	TRBV13	TGTGCCAGCAGCTCCGACCCAAACTACGAGCAGTACTTC	CASSSDPNYEQYF
-	TRBJ1-5	many	TRBV3-1	TGTGCCAGCAGCCAAACAGGGATGAATCAGCCCCAGCATTTT	CASSQTGMNQPQHF
-	TRBJ2-3	few	TRBV6-9	TGCGCCAGCAGTGAGCGAGGAGGGGGGCGAATAGATACGCAGTATTTT	CASSERGGGRIDTQYF
TRBD2	TRBJ2-1	-	TRBV5-5	TGTGCCAGCAGTTCGGGACTAGCGGCCTCCTACAATGAGCAGTTCTTC	CASSSGLAASYNEQFF
-	TRBJ1-5	many	TRBV28	TGTGCCAGCAGCCTAGGGGCGAATAGCAATCAGCCCCAGCATTTT	CASSLGANSNQPQHF
-	TRBJ1-1	many	TRBV7-8	TGTGCCAGCAGCTCCCCGACAGGTATGAACACTGAAGCTTTCTTT	CASSSPTGMNTEAFF
TRBD2	TRBJ2-1	-	TRBV27	TGTGCCAGCAGTTTATCGGGACATGTAGCGGGAGTCCCCTACAATGAGCAGTTCTTC	CASSLSGHVAGVPYNEQFF
TRBD2	TRBJ2-3	many	TRBV6-2/TRBV6-3	TGTGCCAGCAGTTACTCGACCCCGAGACTAGCGGGCTTGGATACGCAGTATTTT	CASSYSTPRLAGLDTQYF
-	TRBJ2-2	many	TRBV7-2	TGTGCCAGCAGCTTAGACGGGAACACCGGGGAGCTGTTTTTT	CASSLDGNTGELFF
TRBD1	TRBJ2-7	-	TRBV4-1	TGCGCCAGCAGCCAATTCGGCGGGGGCCGGACAGGGGCCTACGAGCAGTACTTC	CASSQFGGGRTGAYEQYF
-	TRBJ1-2	many	TRBV6-1	TGTGCCAGCAGTGAAGGGGAGAGAGGCTACACCTTC	CASSEGERGYTF